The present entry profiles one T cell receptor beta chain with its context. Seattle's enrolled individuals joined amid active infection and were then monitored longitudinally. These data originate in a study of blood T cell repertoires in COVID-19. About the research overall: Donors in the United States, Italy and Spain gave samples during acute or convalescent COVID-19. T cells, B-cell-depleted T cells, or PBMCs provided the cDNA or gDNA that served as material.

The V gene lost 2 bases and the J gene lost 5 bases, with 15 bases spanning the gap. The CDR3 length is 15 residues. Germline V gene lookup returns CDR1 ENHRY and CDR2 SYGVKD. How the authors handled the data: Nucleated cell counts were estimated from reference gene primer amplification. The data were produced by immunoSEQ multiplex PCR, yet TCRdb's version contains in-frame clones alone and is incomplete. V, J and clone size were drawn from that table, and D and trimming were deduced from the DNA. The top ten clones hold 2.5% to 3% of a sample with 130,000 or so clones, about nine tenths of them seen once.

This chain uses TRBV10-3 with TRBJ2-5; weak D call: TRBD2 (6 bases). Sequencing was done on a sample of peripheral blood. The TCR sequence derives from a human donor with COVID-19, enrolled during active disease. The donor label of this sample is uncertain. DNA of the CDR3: TGTGCCATCAGTGAGGGAGGGCTCGCACTTGAGACCCAGTACTTC. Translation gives CAISEGGLALETQYF.